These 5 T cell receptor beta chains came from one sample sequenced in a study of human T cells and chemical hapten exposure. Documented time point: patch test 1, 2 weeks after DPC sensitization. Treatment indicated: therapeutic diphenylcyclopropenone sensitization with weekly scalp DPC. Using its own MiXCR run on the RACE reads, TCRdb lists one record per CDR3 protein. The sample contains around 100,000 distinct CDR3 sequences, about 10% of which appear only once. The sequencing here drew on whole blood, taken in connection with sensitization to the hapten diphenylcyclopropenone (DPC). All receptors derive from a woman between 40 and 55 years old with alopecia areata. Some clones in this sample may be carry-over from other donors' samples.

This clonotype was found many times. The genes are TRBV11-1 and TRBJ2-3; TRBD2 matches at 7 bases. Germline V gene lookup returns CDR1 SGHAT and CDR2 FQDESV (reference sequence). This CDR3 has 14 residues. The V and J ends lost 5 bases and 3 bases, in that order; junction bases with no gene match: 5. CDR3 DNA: TGTGCCAGCAGCCCCGGGACTATAACAGATACGCAGTATTTT. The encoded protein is CASSPGTITDTQYF.

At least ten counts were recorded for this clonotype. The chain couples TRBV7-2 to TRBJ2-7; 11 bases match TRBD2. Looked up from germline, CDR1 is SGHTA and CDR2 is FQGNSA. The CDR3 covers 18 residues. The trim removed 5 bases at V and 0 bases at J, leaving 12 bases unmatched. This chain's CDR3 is CASSRRGLAGGTSYEQYF. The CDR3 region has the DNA TGTGCCAGCAGCCGCCGTGGGCTAGCGGGAGGAACCTCCTACGAGCAGTACTTC.

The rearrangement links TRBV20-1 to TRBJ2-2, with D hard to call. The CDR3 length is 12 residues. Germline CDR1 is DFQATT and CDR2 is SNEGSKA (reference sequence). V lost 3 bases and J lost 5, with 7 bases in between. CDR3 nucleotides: TGCAGTGCTAGCTATCGAACCGGGGAGCTGTTTTTT. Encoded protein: CSASYRTGELFF.

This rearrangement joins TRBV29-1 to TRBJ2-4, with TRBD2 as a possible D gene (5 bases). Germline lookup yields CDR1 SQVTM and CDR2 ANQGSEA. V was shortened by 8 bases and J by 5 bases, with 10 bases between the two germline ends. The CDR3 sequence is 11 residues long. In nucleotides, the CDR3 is TGCAGCACCTTGAGGGAAAACATTCAGTACTTC. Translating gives CSTLRENIQYF.

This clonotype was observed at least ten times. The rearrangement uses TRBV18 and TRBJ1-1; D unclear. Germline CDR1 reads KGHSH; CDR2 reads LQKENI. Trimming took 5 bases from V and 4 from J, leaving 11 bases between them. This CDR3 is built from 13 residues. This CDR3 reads CASSASSSTEAFF. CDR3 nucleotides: TGTGCCAGCTCAGCAAGTTCTTCCACTGAAGCTTTCTTT.